This TCR beta chain was sequenced during a study of CD8+ T cells in alopecia areata. Study context: Affected scalp percentage set treated patients' severity scores. General study results and limits: In blood and scalp, many expanded lesional clones persisted during tofacitinib. Normal skin's resident alphabeta T cells are sequenced alongside lesional scalp T cells.

Germline V gene lookup returns CDR1 SGHVS and CDR2 FNYEAQ. The CDR3 sequence is 11 residues long. V was trimmed by 7 bases and J by 7 bases, leaving 11 bases between them. A word on this clone: Its antigen is not identified.

Isolated RNA was reverse transcribed into cDNA used as the sequencing template. Data came from immunoSEQ multiplex PCR; TCRdb stores just in-frame clones and leaves some out. The sample records approximately 150,000 clones, about 88% being singletons. Treatment: oral pan-JAK inhibitor, 5-10 mg twice daily. The specimen comprised CD8+ T cells sorted from blood, sampled at week 4, from a patient treated with tofacitinib. The V call is TRBV7-6, the J call TRBJ2-7, with D maybe TRBD1 (6 bases). This clonotype originated in a human donor with alopecia areata. This chain's CDR3 is CASTLGGEQYF. In nucleotides, the CDR3 is TGTGCCAGCACTTTAGGGGGTGAGCAGTACTTC.